This T cell receptor beta chain was captured in a study of blood T cell repertoires in COVID-19. The wider study: Samples of COVID-19 (acute and convalescent) were obtained from the United States, Italy and Spain. T cells, B-cell-depleted T cells, or PBMCs supplied cDNA or gDNA.

Original processing notes: Nucleated cell number was recorded as an estimate derived from reference gene primer amplification. Profiled with immunoSEQ multiplex PCR; TCRdb holds only in-frame clones, not every one. That table is the source of V, J and clone size, and D and trimming were worked out from the DNA. The table has around 240,000 clones, around 84% seen once. This TCR was sampled from a man aged 40-49 years with acute or convalescent COVID-19. Specimen: peripheral blood.

CDR3: CASSLEPTSGIYEQYF. The CDR3 DNA reads TGCGCCAGCAGCTTGGAACCGACTAGCGGAATCTACGAGCAGTACTTC. The rearrangement uses TRBV5-1 and TRBJ2-7; TRBD2 matches 9 bases. CDR3 length equals 16 residues. Germline trimming cut 0 bases from V and 3 bases from J; bases unmatched to any gene: 7. Germline V gene sequence: CDR1 SGHRS, CDR2 YFSETQ. Full variable domain (rest looked up from reference TRBV5-1 and TRBJ2-7): KAGVTQTPRYLIKTRGQQVTLSCSPISGHRSVSWYQQTPGQGLQFLFEYFSETQRNKGNFPGRFSGRQFSNSRSEMNVSTLELGDSALYLCASSLEPTSGIYEQYFGPGTRLTVT.